These 30 T cell receptor beta chains were all obtained from the same sample, sequenced in a study of T cell repertoires in cytomegalovirus infection. Each CDR3 protein is one row after TCRdb ran MiXCR on the reads. Among fewer than 400,000 distinct CDR3 sequences, about a sixth were seen once, and the ten largest hold roughly 9%. Input material: PBMCs. Every receptor here comes from a human donor in good health (CMV status not recorded). Some clones in this sample may be carry-over from other donors' samples.

The chain couples TRBV19 to TRBJ1-1, with D unclear. Trimming took off 6 bases at V and 1 base at J, with 9 bases between the two ends. Germline V CDR1 and CDR2: LNHDA, SQIVND (reference sequence). The CDR3 covers 13 residues. The CDR3 bases are TGTGCCAGTAGGCTCCCGGGGAACACTGAAGCTTTCTTT. It is translated as CASRLPGNTEAFF.

The rearrangement joins TRBV29-1 to TRBJ2-7; D possibly corresponds to TRBD1 (5 bases). Germline V gene sequence: CDR1 SQVTM, CDR2 ANQGSEA. The CDR3 length is 11 residues. Deletions cut 6 bases from V and 4 bases from J, with 10 bases between. DNA for the CDR3: TGCAGCGTCTCCCAGGGATACGAGCAGTACTTC. It encodes CSVSQGYEQYF.

The V call is TRBV6-2 or TRBV6-3, the J call TRBJ2-7; D possibly matches TRBD1 or TRBD2 (5 bases each). V was cut by 0 bases and J by 6 bases, with 24 bases left in between. This CDR3 is built from 18 residues. The V gene's germline CDR1 is MNHEY and CDR2 SVGEGT. CDR3 in amino acids: CASSYSRTVPGPAPEQYF. CDR3 sequence (DNA): TGTGCCAGCAGTTACTCGAGGACGGTACCGGGACCAGCCCCCGAGCAGTACTTC.

The V gene is TRBV7-2, the J gene TRBJ2-3; 10 bases agree with TRBD2. Per germline, CDR1 SGHTA and CDR2 FQGNSA. CDR3 length equals 19 residues. The trim removed 5 bases at V and 4 bases at J, leaving 18 bases unmatched. CDR3 in DNA: TGTGCCAGCAGCCCAGGGGGGCTAGCGGGGGCCAAGGGGGCAGATACGCAGTATTTT. Protein: CASSPGGLAGAKGADTQYF.

Ten or more counts support this clonotype. The chain links TRBV20-1 to TRBJ2-5; D possibly corresponds to TRBD1 (6 bases). Germline CDR1 reads DFQATT; CDR2 reads SNEGSKA (reference sequence). V was trimmed by 1 base and J by 5 bases, leaving 11 bases between them. The CDR3 consists of 13 residues. Here the CDR3 reads CSARGTAWETQYF. DNA for the CDR3: TGCAGTGCTAGAGGGACAGCTTGGGAGACCCAGTACTTC.

This clonotype was found a few times. This rearrangement joins TRBV19 to TRBJ1-1; possible D gene TRBD1, 5 bases. The CDR3 covers 13 residues. CDR1 and CDR2 (germline): LNHDA, SQIVND (reference sequence). The V end lost 5 bases, the J end lost 6 bases, and 13 bases lay between the germline ends. CDR3 nucleotides: TGTGCCAGTAGTCAGGGCGTCGGGGCTGAAGCTTTCTTT. Translating gives CASSQGVGAEAFF.

In its sample, this clonotype was seen many times. The rearrangement links TRBV20-1 to TRBJ2-3; D is unclear. Germline values: CDR1 DFQATT, CDR2 SNEGSKA (reference sequence). Trimming stripped 6 bases from V and 0 bases from J, with 13 bases between. There are 14 residues in the CDR3. CDR3 sequence reads: CSALDSLSTDTQYF. The CDR3 coding sequence is TGCAGTGCGTTAGACTCCCTTAGCACAGATACGCAGTATTTT.

As regards this clonotype: Sequence at one end of the junction differs from germline and may be a read error. This sequence joins TRBV14 and TRBJ1-6; the D is unclear. CDR3 size: 13 residues. Looked up from germline, CDR1 is SGHDN and CDR2 is FVKESK. CDR3 bases: TGTGCCAGCAGTCGACAACGGAATTCGCCCCTCCACTTT. Translating it yields CASSRQRNSPLHF.

The chain couples TRBV2 to TRBJ1-2; 9 bases map to TRBD1. V lost 5 bases and J lost 5; bases outside the gene matches: 6. CDR1 and CDR2 (germline): SNHLY, FYNNEI. The CDR3 is 14 amino acids. The chain's CDR3 is CASSSTGTGYGYTF. In DNA form, the CDR3 reads TGTGCCAGCAGTTCGACAGGGACAGGGTATGGCTACACCTTC.

The gene calls are TRBV18 and TRBJ2-1; 13 bases align to TRBD2. The CDR3 length is 17 residues. The trim removed 6 bases at V and 14 bases at J, leaving 19 bases unmatched. CDR1 and CDR2 (germline): KGHSH, LQKENI. The CDR3 nucleotides read TGTGCCAGCTCGCAAACAGTCTCCGGGACTAGCGGGATGGGGGAGTTCTTC. Translating gives CASSQTVSGTSGMGEFF.

The chain uses TRBV28 and TRBJ2-2, with TRBD1 identical over 8 bases. Per germline, CDR1 MDHEN and CDR2 SYDVKM. The CDR3 is 16 residues long. V lost 4 bases, J lost 5 bases, and 9 bases stayed unmatched. Here the CDR3 DNA reads TGTGCCAGCAGTTCCACCGGGACAGGCCTGACCGGGGAGCTGTTTTTT. It specifies CASSSTGTGLTGELFF.

This clonotype was counted between two and nine times. This CDR3 reads CASRQQGKLTDTQYF. CDR3 bases: TGTGCCAGCAGGCAACAGGGGAAATTAACAGATACGCAGTATTTT. J is TRBJ2-3 and V is TRBV7-9; the match to TRBD1 covers 7 bases. The CDR3 covers 15 residues. The V and J ends lost 6 bases and 3 bases, in that order; junction bases with no gene match: 9. Germline CDR1 SEHNR, CDR2 FQNEAQ (reference sequence).

This clonotype was found a few times. The chain couples TRBV30 to TRBJ2-7; D remains unclear. V was shortened by 3 bases and J by 3 bases, with 6 bases between the two germline ends. The CDR3 loop spans 11 amino acids. CDR1 and CDR2 (germline): GTSNPN, SVGIG (reference sequence). The CDR3 protein is CAWSALYEQYF. For the CDR3, the DNA is TGTGCCTGGAGCGCCCTCTACGAGCAGTACTTC.

The genes are TRBV20-1 and TRBJ2-1, with D possibly TRBD2 on 5 matching bases. The CDR3 runs 17 residues. Germline V gene data show CDR1 as DFQATT and CDR2 as SNEGSKA (reference sequence). The V end was cut by 0 bases, the J end by 8 bases, with 23 bases between. CDR3 region: CSARDPFRASKAYEQFF. In DNA form, the CDR3 reads TGCAGTGCTAGAGATCCATTTAGGGCTAGCAAGGCATATGAGCAGTTCTTC.

This clonotype was observed many times. This CDR3 is CASSQGLDQTNYGYTF. Written as DNA, the CDR3 is TGCGCCAGCAGCCAAGGTTTAGACCAGACTAACTATGGCTACACCTTC. This chain connects TRBV4-3 to TRBJ1-2; D is unresolved. The CDR3 covers 16 residues. V was pared by 1 base and J by 0 bases, with 12 bases between. Germline CDR1 LGHNA, CDR2 YSLEER.

At least ten counts were recorded for this clonotype. This chain links TRBV11-2 with TRBJ2-7; D is tentatively TRBD1 or TRBD2 (5 bases each). The CDR3 covers 15 residues. In germline, CDR1 is SGHAT, CDR2 FQNNGV. The germline V and J ends were trimmed by 0 bases and 5 bases, with 14 bases remaining between them. CDR3 coding DNA: TGTGCCAGCAGCTTAGATCGGTCCCAGGGAGACGAGCAGTACTTC. Translated, it gives CASSLDRSQGDEQYF.

This clonotype has at least ten counts. The chain couples TRBV7-6 to TRBJ2-3; possibly TRBD2 for D (5 bases). Germline V gene lookup returns CDR1 SGHVS and CDR2 FNYEAQ. CDR3 length: 13 amino acids. The germline V and J ends were trimmed by 5 bases and 6 bases, with 12 bases remaining between them. The CDR3, as DNA: TGTGCCAGCAGCCCTGTGACGGGGGATACGCAGTATTTT. Translated: CASSPVTGDTQYF.

With respect to this clonotype: The CDR3 carries no conserved terminal phenylalanine or tryptophan, so it likely arises from a read error. Here the CDR3 reads CASSLATSDTQYS. CDR3 bases: TGTGCCAGCAGCTTGGCCACTTCGGATACGCAGTATTCT. This rearrangement joins TRBV5-4 to TRBJ2-3; D gene unclear. V lost 0 bases to trimming and J lost 6 bases, with 8 bases between them. The CDR3 covers 13 residues. Germline V lookup: CDR1 SGHNT, CDR2 YYREEE (reference sequence).

This clonotype was seen at least ten times. This sequence joins TRBV7-2 and TRBJ1-3; D is unresolved. Trimming took 5 bases from V and 0 from J, leaving 8 bases between them. Germline CDR1 reads SGHTA; CDR2 reads FQGNSA. The CDR3 runs 14 residues. This CDR3 is CASSPQRSGNTIYF. CDR3 DNA: TGTGCCAGCAGCCCACAACGCTCTGGAAACACCATATATTTT.

The V call is TRBV6-1, the J call TRBJ2-1; either TRBD1 or TRBD2 may supply D (6 bases each). The V gene lost 5 bases and the J gene lost 7 bases, with 21 bases spanning the gap. CDR1 is MNHNS and CDR2 is SASEGT in the germline V gene. This CDR3 region has 16 residues. The CDR3 bases are TGTGCCAGCAGTACCCCCCTGGGGGGCTTAAGGAATGAGCAGTTCTTC. It specifies CASSTPLGGLRNEQFF.

The V call is TRBV4-1, the J call TRBJ1-4; 7 nucleotides match TRBD1. CDR1 MGHRA and CDR2 YSYEKL come from the germline V gene. Unmatched junction bases numbered 5, after V lost 1 base and J lost 6 bases. The CDR3 is 15 residues long. The CDR3 loop reads CASSQASTGDEKLFF. The CDR3 DNA reads as TGCGCCAGCAGCCAAGCGTCCACAGGGGATGAAAAACTGTTTTTT.

In this sample, this clonotype turned up many times. The rearrangement links TRBV7-9 to TRBJ2-7, with a possible D match to TRBD2 (5 bases). The CDR3 loop spans 12 amino acids. The V gene's germline CDR1 is SEHNR and CDR2 FQNEAQ (reference sequence). V lost 5 bases and J lost 5, with 10 bases in between. CDR3 region: CASSETGNEQYF. The CDR3 DNA reads as TGTGCCAGCAGCGAGACCGGGAACGAGCAGTACTTC.

The DNA of the CDR3 is TGTGCCAGCAGTTTCCGGGCTGGGGCGCAAGGCTATGGCTACACCTTC. This encodes CASSFRAGAQGYGYTF. J is TRBJ1-2 and V is TRBV12-3 or TRBV12-4; possible D gene TRBD1, 5 bases. Trimming pared 3 bases from V and 4 bases from J, leaving 18 bases between. This CDR3 is 16 amino acids long.

This clonotype has only a few counts. This rearrangement joins TRBV10-3 to TRBJ2-1; 10 nucleotides line up with TRBD1. Germline CDR1 is ENHRY and CDR2 is SYGVKD. The CDR3 is made up of 13 amino acids. J gave up 4 bases and V 7 bases, and 1 base lay outside the gene matches. CDR3 residues: CAIMGQGYNEQFF. The CDR3 bases are TGTGCCATCATGGGACAGGGGTACAATGAGCAGTTCTTC.

This clonotype was observed a handful of times. Compared with germline, one end of the junction differs, possibly owing to a read error. This chain joins TRBV14 and TRBJ1-2; no clear D gene. Looked up from germline, CDR1 is SGHDN and CDR2 is FVKESK. The CDR3 totals 12 residues. The CDR3 coding sequence is TGTGCCAGCAGCCAAGACTTTCGGCACCCCAGCTTC. This sequence encodes CASSQDFRHPSF.

This clonotype was seen repeatedly, ten times or more. The chain is built from TRBV10-3 and TRBJ2-6, with no clear D. CDR1 and CDR2 from the germline V gene are ENHRY and SYGVKD. Trimming pared 6 bases from V and 2 bases from J, leaving 11 bases between. The CDR3 totals 15 residues. The CDR3 nucleotides are TGTGCCATCAGCTTTGGGAACGCTGGGGCCAACGTCCTGACTTTC. This sequence encodes CAISFGNAGANVLTF.

The CDR3 region has the DNA TGTGCCAGCAGCCCCCAAAAGATAACGCCCAACTATGGCTACACCTTC. Its protein product is CASSPQKITPNYGYTF. The chain links TRBV11-2 to TRBJ1-2; D call uncertain. The CDR3 has 16 amino acids. CDR1 and CDR2 (germline): SGHAT, FQNNGV. The V and J ends lost 5 bases and 2 bases respectively, with 18 bases between them.

The gene calls are TRBV5-1 and TRBJ1-1; 7 nucleotides match TRBD1. The V gene's germline CDR1 is SGHRS and CDR2 YFSETQ. The CDR3 is made up of 13 amino acids. J was trimmed by 3 bases and V by 3 bases; bases with no gene match: 2. The CDR3 spells CASSWGQYTEAFF. The CDR3 bases are TGCGCCAGCAGCTGGGGACAGTACACTGAAGCTTTCTTT.

The chain links TRBV12-3 or TRBV12-4 to TRBJ2-7; tentatively, D is TRBD2 (5 bases). V shed 3 bases and J shed 0 bases, with 18 bases lying between them. The length of the CDR3 is 17 residues. The CDR3 DNA follows: TGTGCCAGCAGTTTCATTTATCGACACCGGGGCTCCTACGAGCAGTACTTC. Translated, it gives CASSFIYRHRGSYEQYF.

This chain connects TRBV7-7 to TRBJ2-5; D might be TRBD1 or TRBD2, each matching 5 bases. The CDR3 loop spans 13 amino acids. Germline loops: CDR1 SSHAT, CDR2 FNYEAQ (reference sequence). V was clipped by 5 bases and J by 4 bases, with 11 bases between them. This CDR3 reads CASSRDPGETQYF. The CDR3, as DNA: TGTGCCAGCAGCAGGGACCCGGGAGAGACCCAGTACTTC.